A single sample is the source of the 10 T cell receptor beta chains below, sequenced in a study of blood T cells in healthy people across ages. Alongside a J-beta primer mix, a sample-barcoded 5' primer served in a second PCR lasting roughly 6 to 11 cycles. TCRdb redid the calling of the 5' RACE reads with MiXCR, one entry per CDR3 protein. The profile shows approximately 850,000 distinct CDR3 sequences, around 42% of them singletons. Input material: blood. Receptor source: a man aged 55-75 years in good health.

This clonotype occurred a few times. The J gene is TRBJ2-5, the V gene TRBV7-2; 12 bases fit TRBD2. The V and J ends lost 0 bases and 3 bases, in that order; junction bases with no gene match: 20. Per the germline V gene, CDR1 is SGHTA and CDR2 is FQGNSA. The CDR3 has 22 amino acids. DNA of the CDR3: TGTGCCAGCAGCTTAGCGCTAAAAACTAGCGGGGGGCGCGGCGAATTAAAAGAGACCCAGTACTTC. Its translation: CASSLALKTSGGRGELKETQYF.

This clonotype was seen more than once but under ten times. CDR3 protein: CASSWAENEKLFF. The CDR3, as DNA: TGTGCCAGCAGTTGGGCGGAGAATGAAAAACTGTTTTTT. The rearrangement uses TRBV12-3 or TRBV12-4 and TRBJ1-4; D is uncertain. The CDR3 covers 13 residues. With 4 bases removed from V and 5 bases from J, the gap between germline ends came to 8 bases.

This clonotype was counted between two and nine times. J is TRBJ2-3 and V is TRBV11-2; maybe TRBD2 (6 bases). V shed 4 bases and J shed 3 bases, with 20 bases lying between them. The CDR3 consists of 17 residues. Germline V gives CDR1 SGHAT, CDR2 FQNNGV. CDR3 sequence (DNA): TGTGCCAGCAGCTACTATCCAAGAGGGACTTATACAGATACGCAGTATTTT. It yields the protein CASSYYPRGTYTDTQYF. Looking up the rest from reference TRBV11-2 and TRBJ2-3 gives the full variable domain: EAGVAQSPRYKIIEKRQSVAFWCNPISGHATLYWYQQILGQGPKLLIQFQNNGVVDDSQLPKDRFSAERLKGVDSTLKIQPAKLEDSAVYLCASSYYPRGTYTDTQYFGPGTRLTVL.

V usage is TRBV28 and J usage is TRBJ1-5; 8 positions match TRBD1. This CDR3 has 14 amino acids. The V gene end was trimmed by 10 bases and the J gene end by 0 bases; junction bases not matched to a gene: 5. Germline values: CDR1 MDHEN, CDR2 SYDVKM. As DNA, the CDR3 is TGTGCCACCTCGGGACAGGTTAGCAATCAGCCCCAGCATTTT. Amino acids: CATSGQVSNQPQHF.

This rearrangement joins TRBV14 to TRBJ1-1; 7 positions match TRBD1. The V segment lost 5 bases and the J segment 6 bases; nucleotides outside the gene matches: 12. The CDR3 covers 15 residues. CDR1 is SGHDN and CDR2 is FVKESK in the germline V gene. CDR3 in DNA: TGTGCCAGCAGCGTGACAGGGAAGGGTCTCCCTGAAGCTTTCTTT. Its translation: CASSVTGKGLPEAFF. Drawing the rest from reference TRBV14 and TRBJ1-1, the complete variable domain is EAGVTQFPSHSVIEKGQTVTLRCDPISGHDNLYWYRRVMGKEIKFLLHFVKESKQDESGMPNNRFLAERTGGTYSTLKVQPAELEDSGVYFCASSVTGKGLPEAFFGQGTRLTVV.

This clonotype has only a few counts. This chain links TRBV9 with TRBJ2-1, with D uncertain. V gave up 1 base and J gave up 4 bases, with 9 bases separating them. The germline V gene has CDR1 SGDLS and CDR2 YYNGEE. The CDR3 runs 14 residues. CDR3 nucleotide sequence: TGTGCCAGCAGCGTAATCGACACTTACAATGAGCAGTTCTTC. This encodes CASSVIDTYNEQFF.

The chain joins TRBV2 to TRBJ2-2; no clear D. The germline CDR1 and CDR2 sequences are SNHLY and FYNNEI. The CDR3 is 14 amino acids. V was trimmed by 4 bases and J by 3 bases, leaving 9 bases between them. The CDR3: CASSVDGDTGELFF. Here the CDR3 DNA reads TGTGCCAGCAGTGTAGATGGTGACACCGGGGAGCTGTTTTTT.

This chain links TRBV5-1 with TRBJ1-1, with a possible D match to TRBD1 (6 bases). This CDR3 region has 16 residues. The germline V gene encodes CDR1 SGHRS and CDR2 YFSETQ. V dropped 2 bases and J dropped 1 base, with 15 bases sitting between them. CDR3 loop: CASSFSGGVPNTEAFF. DNA of the CDR3: TGCGCCAGCAGCTTTAGTGGGGGCGTCCCGAACACTGAAGCTTTCTTT.

This clonotype was picked up a small number of times. The junction differs from germline at one of its ends, possibly a read error. This sequence joins TRBV5-1 and TRBJ2-5, with D unresolved. CDR3 length: 14 residues. CDR1 is SGHRS and CDR2 is YFSETQ in the germline V gene. Written as DNA, the CDR3 is TGCGCCAGCAGCTTGGGGGTCTCTCAAGAGGCCCAGTACTTC. Translated, it gives CASSLGVSQEAQYF. Complete variable domain (other parts from reference TRBV5-1 and TRBJ2-5): KAGVTQTPRYLIKTRGQQVTLSCSPISGHRSVSWYQQTPGQGLQFLFEYFSETQRNKGNFPGRFSGRQFSNSRSEMNVSTLELGDSALYLCASSLGVSQEAQYFGPGTRLLVL.

The CDR3 region is CASSLGQRSGEKLFF. In nucleotides, the CDR3 is TGTGCCAGCAGCTTAGGACAGAGGTCGGGTGAAAAACTGTTTTTT. The chain combines TRBV7-9 with TRBJ1-4, with D possibly being TRBD1 (5 bases). The CDR3 runs to 15 residues. Germline CDR1 SEHNR, CDR2 FQNEAQ (reference sequence). V was pared by 1 base and J by 7 bases, with 13 bases between.